A selection of T cell receptor beta chains follows, all from one sample in a study of shared clonotypes between healthy human individuals. This table comes from immunoSEQ multiplex PCR, and its TCRdb copy is limited to in-frame clones, with some not included. The sample has about 2.3 million clones; 85% to 95% are singletons. What was sequenced was naive CD4+ T cells from PBMCs. All receptors derive from a man aged 18 to 29 in good health. Some clones in this sample may be carry-over from other donors' samples. Each CDR3 is given with its conserved first and last residue. Only part of the rows carry a size: once, few, many, or a class if the clone is expanded.

clone_size	v_call	j_call	cdr3_aa
.	TRBV15	TRBJ2-3	CATSRVASGRYTQYF
.	TRBV2	TRBJ2-6	CASREQGGNVLTF
.	TRBV19	TRBJ1-2	CASSIVSRETYGYTF
few	TRBV2	TRBJ2-3	CASSERPHTQYF
.	TRBV11-2	TRBJ2-5	CASSFGALETQYF
.	TRBV14	TRBJ1-2	CASSQGQFYGYTF
.	TRBV5-1	TRBJ2-2	CASSSTLTGELFF
once	TRBV9	TRBJ2-7	CASSVDVSPYEQYF
.	TRBV7-6	TRBJ2-1	CASSSQLFGEPRVEQFF
once	TRBV5-4	TRBJ2-7	CASSTAGQGSYEQYF
once	TRBV6-5	TRBJ1-2	CASSSGGYDYGYTF
.	TRBV2	TRBJ2-7	CASRRQGSEQYF
.	TRBV18	TRBJ2-4	CASSQDRGLDIQYF
.	TRBV5-1	TRBJ1-3	CASSLTGAMPGNTIYF
.	TRBV29-1	TRBJ1-1	CSVERQGATEAFF
.	TRBV5-6	TRBJ2-7	CASSVRSSGRTTEQYF
.	TRBV29-1	TRBJ1-1	CSVVRNTEAFF
.	TRBV5-1	TRBJ1-2	CASSLSGADGYTF
once	TRBV18	TRBJ1-2	CASSPPGEGGHGYTF